The 14 T cell receptor beta chains below all came from one sample that was sequenced in a study of blood T cells in healthy people across ages. For the second PCR, which ran for about 7 to 12 cycles, a sample-barcoded 5' primer and a J-beta primer mix were used. TCRdb passed the 5' RACE reads through MiXCR, listing each CDR3 protein once. There are some 1,500,000 distinct CDR3 sequences in the sample; less than 45% occur only once, and 4% lies in the top ten. Sequencing was carried out using blood. The receptor source for this set is a woman under 30 in good health.

This clonotype was seen repeatedly, ten times or more. The CDR3 DNA follows: TGTGCCAGCAGCCCGGGACTAGCGGGCTCCTACGAGCAGTACTTC. Amino acid sequence: CASSPGLAGSYEQYF. The rearrangement uses TRBV13 and TRBJ2-7; 12 bases are a match to TRBD2. The CDR3 contains 15 residues. V was clipped by 5 bases and J by 0 bases; unmatched bases: 2. Germline V gene lookup returns CDR1 PRHDT and CDR2 FYEKMQ (reference sequence).

This clonotype was seen a few times. The chain is built from TRBV7-2 and TRBJ1-4; unclear D gene. V lost 1 base and J lost 7, with 10 bases in between. The V gene's germline CDR1 is SGHTA and CDR2 FQGNSA. The CDR3 length is 14 residues. CDR3 in amino acids: CASSLGQLPEKLFF. The DNA of the CDR3 is TGTGCCAGCAGCTTAGGCCAGCTCCCTGAAAAACTGTTTTTT.

The chain is built from TRBV27 and TRBJ1-4; 7 positions match TRBD1. The CDR3 length is 17 residues. Germline lookup yields CDR1 MNHEY and CDR2 SMNVEV (reference sequence). The trim removed 6 bases at V and 3 bases at J, leaving 13 bases unmatched. For the CDR3, the DNA is TGTGCCAGCAGGAAAGGGGCAGGGGGATTGTCTAATGAAAAACTGTTTTTT. Translated: CASRKGAGGLSNEKLFF. Full variable domain (missing parts from reference TRBV27 and TRBJ1-4): EAQVTQNPRYLITVTGKKLTVTCSQNMNHEYMSWYRQDPGLGLRQIYYSMNVEVTDKGDVPEGYKVSRKEKRNFPLILESPSPNQTSLYFCASRKGAGGLSNEKLFFGSGTQLSVL.

In this sample, this clonotype turned up a few times. V gene TRBV4-1 combines with J gene TRBJ1-1; D remains ambiguous. The CDR3 loop spans 14 amino acids. Germline CDR1 MGHRA, CDR2 YSYEKL. Trimming took off 3 bases at V and 1 base at J, with 9 bases between the two ends. The CDR3: CASSHQDGNTEAFF. The CDR3 region has the DNA TGCGCCAGCAGCCACCAGGACGGGAACACTGAAGCTTTCTTT.

The chain employs TRBV18 and TRBJ2-3; tentatively, D is TRBD2 (5 bases). In germline, CDR1 is KGHSH, CDR2 LQKENI. CDR3 size: 17 residues. V lost 4 bases, J lost 2 bases, and 19 bases lay in between. The CDR3 DNA reads as TGTGCCAGCTCACTGACCGGACTTCCCACGAACACAGATACGCAGTATTTT. Translated: CASSLTGLPTNTDTQYF.

V is TRBV10-3 and J is TRBJ2-5; 8 bases agree with TRBD2. Near its end, the DNA agrees better with TRBJ2-7, so the J call may be wrong. The germline CDR1 and CDR2 sequences are ENHRY and SYGVKD. This CDR3 is 14 amino acids long. The CDR3, as DNA: TGTGCCATCAGTGATAGCGGGGTCAGTTACGAGCAGTACTTC. Translated, it gives CAISDSGVSYEQYF.

V usage is TRBV18 and J usage is TRBJ2-7, with D unresolved. V shed 1 base and J shed 3 bases, with 10 bases lying between them. Per the germline V gene, CDR1 is KGHSH and CDR2 is LQKENI. This CDR3 has 14 amino acids. The CDR3 bases are TGTGCCAGCTCACCACGACTCGAAAACTACGAGCAGTACTTC. Amino acid sequence: CASSPRLENYEQYF.

CDR3 protein: CASSFNRSPLMNTEAFF. The CDR3 DNA sequence: TGTGCCAGCAGTTTCAACAGGAGTCCCCTTATGAACACTGAAGCTTTCTTT. The chain employs TRBV12-3 or TRBV12-4 and TRBJ1-1, with D possibly being TRBD1 (5 bases). The length of the CDR3 is 17 residues. Between the trimmed V and J ends, which lost 3 bases and 0 bases, there was a span of 17 bases.

The chain combines TRBV25-1 with TRBJ1-4; D not resolved. CDR3 length: 13 amino acids. Germline V gene lookup returns CDR1 MGHDK and CDR2 SYGVNS. V lost 3 bases and J lost 10, with 12 bases in between. CDR3 in amino acids: CASSEVNAGKLFF. The CDR3, as DNA: TGTGCCAGCAGTGAGGTTAATGCGGGAAAACTGTTTTTT.

The chain is built from TRBV7-2 and TRBJ2-1; 14 nucleotides match TRBD2. TRBJ2-7 explains the end of the DNA better; the J call may be wrong. Germline CDR1 SGHTA, CDR2 FQGNSA. The CDR3 runs to 17 residues. CDR3 region: CASSLVGLAGVYNEQYF. The DNA of the CDR3 is TGTGCCAGCAGCTTAGTGGGACTAGCGGGAGTCTACAATGAGCAGTACTTC.

This clonotype was recorded a few times. The chain joins TRBV7-2 to TRBJ1-2; a weak D match, TRBD1 (5 bases). Germline CDR1 reads SGHTA; CDR2 reads FQGNSA. Trimming left V 5 bases short and J 3 bases short, with 13 bases between. The CDR3 totals 14 residues. The CDR3 DNA sequence: TGTGCCAGCAGCCGTTCGCAGGGTGACTATGGCTACACCTTC. Translation: CASSRSQGDYGYTF.

The J gene is TRBJ2-1, the V gene TRBV20-1, with D maybe TRBD2 (7 bases). This CDR3 is built from 14 residues. The germline CDR1 and CDR2 sequences are DFQATT and SNEGSKA (reference sequence). V was trimmed by 3 bases and J by 8 bases, leaving 17 bases between them. The CDR3 sequence: CSASRGGGNDEQFF. Written as DNA, the CDR3 is TGCAGTGCTAGTCGTGGGGGGGGCAACGATGAGCAGTTCTTC.

This clonotype appeared a few times. The chain recombines TRBV6-6 with TRBJ1-2, with unresolved D. In germline, CDR1 is MNHNY, CDR2 SVGAGI (reference sequence). Trimming cost V 7 bases and J 10 bases, with 19 bases left between them. The CDR3 is 13 residues long. CDR3 bases: TGTGCCAGCAAACCCCGACGGCAGGATTACTACACCTTC. Protein product: CASKPRRQDYYTF.

The rearrangement uses TRBV6-5 and TRBJ2-3; D is perhaps TRBD1 (5 bases). V lost 5 bases and J 1 base, leaving 10 bases between the germline ends. Germline V gene lookup returns CDR1 MNHEY and CDR2 SVGAGI. The CDR3 contains 14 residues. The CDR3 loop is CASSNVRGTDTQYF. The CDR3 coding sequence is TGTGCCAGCAGTAACGTCAGGGGCACAGATACGCAGTATTTT.